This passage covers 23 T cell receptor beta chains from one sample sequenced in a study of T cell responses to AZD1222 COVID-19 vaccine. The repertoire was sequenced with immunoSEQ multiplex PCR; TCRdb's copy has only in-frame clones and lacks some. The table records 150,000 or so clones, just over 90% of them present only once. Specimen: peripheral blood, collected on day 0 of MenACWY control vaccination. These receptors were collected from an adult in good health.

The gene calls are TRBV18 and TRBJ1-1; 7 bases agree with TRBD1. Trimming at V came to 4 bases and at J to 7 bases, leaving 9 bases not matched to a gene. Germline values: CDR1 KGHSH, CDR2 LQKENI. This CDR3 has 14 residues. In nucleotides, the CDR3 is TGTGCCAGCTCACTCCCTGGACAGGCCAATGAAGCTTTCTTT. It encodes CASSLPGQANEAFF.

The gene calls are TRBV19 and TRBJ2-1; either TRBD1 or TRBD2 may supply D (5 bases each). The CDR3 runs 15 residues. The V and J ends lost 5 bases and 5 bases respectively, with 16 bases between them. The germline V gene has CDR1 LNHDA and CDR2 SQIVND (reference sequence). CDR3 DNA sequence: TGTGCCAGTAGTTGGGACGGGAACCTGGACAATGAGCAGTTCTTC. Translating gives CASSWDGNLDNEQFF. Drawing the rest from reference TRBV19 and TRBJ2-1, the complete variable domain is DGGITQSPKYLFRKEGQNVTLSCEQNLNHDAMYWYRQDPGQGLRLIYYSQIVNDFQKGDIAEGYSVSREKKESFPLTVTSAQKNPTAFYLCASSWDGNLDNEQFFGPGTRLTVL.

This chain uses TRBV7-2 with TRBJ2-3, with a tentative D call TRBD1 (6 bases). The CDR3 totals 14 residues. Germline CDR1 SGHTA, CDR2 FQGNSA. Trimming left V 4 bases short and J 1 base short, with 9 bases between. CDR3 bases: TGTGCCAGCAGCTACCGACAGGGCACAGATACGCAGTATTTT. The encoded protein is CASSYRQGTDTQYF.

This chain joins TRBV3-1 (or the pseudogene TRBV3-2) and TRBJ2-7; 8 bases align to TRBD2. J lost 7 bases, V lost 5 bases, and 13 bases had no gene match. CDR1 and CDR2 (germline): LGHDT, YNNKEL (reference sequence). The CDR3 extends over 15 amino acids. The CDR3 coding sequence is TGTGCCAGCAGCTCCTACGGGGGGGGCGGAAGGGAGCAGTACTTC. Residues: CASSSYGGGGREQYF.

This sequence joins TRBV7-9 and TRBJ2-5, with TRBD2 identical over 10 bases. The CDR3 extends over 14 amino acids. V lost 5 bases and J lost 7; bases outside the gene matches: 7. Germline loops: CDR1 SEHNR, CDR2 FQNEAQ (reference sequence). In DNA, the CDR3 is TGTGCCAGCAGCCGGACTAGCGGCGGGGGGACCCAGTACTTC. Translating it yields CASSRTSGGGTQYF.

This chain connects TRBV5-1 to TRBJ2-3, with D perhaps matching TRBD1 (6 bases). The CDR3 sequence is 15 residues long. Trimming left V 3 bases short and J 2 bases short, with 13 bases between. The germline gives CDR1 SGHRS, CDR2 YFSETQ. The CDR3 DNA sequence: TGCGCCAGCAGCTCCGGGACAAGGGACACAGATACGCAGTATTTT. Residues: CASSSGTRDTDTQYF.

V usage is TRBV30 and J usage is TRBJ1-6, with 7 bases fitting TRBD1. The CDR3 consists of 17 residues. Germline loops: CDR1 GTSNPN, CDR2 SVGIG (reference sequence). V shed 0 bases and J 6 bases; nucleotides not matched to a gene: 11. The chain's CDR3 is CAWSVRYRGSPNSPLHF. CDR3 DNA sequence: TGTGCCTGGAGTGTACGCTACAGGGGATCCCCTAATTCACCCCTCCACTTT.

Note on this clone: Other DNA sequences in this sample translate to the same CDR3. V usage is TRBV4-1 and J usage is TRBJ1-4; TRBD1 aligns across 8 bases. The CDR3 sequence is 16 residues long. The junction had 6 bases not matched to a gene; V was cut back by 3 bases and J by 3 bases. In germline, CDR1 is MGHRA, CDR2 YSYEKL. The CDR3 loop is CASSQPGQGANEKLFF. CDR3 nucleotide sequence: TGCGCCAGCAGCCAGCCCGGACAGGGCGCTAATGAAAAACTGTTTTTT.

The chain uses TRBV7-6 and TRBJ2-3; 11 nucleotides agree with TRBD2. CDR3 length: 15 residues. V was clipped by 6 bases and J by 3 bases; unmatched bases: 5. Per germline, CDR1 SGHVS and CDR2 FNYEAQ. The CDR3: CASRNLAGGTDTQYF. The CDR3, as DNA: TGTGCCAGCAGAAATCTAGCGGGGGGTACAGATACGCAGTATTTT.

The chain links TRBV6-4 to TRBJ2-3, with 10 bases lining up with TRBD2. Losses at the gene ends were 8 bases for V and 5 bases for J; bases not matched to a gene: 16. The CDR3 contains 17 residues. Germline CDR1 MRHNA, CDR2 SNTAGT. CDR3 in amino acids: CASSTGTSAGRRDTQYF. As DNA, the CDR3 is TGTGCCAGCTCCACCGGGACTAGCGCCGGGAGAAGAGATACGCAGTATTTT.

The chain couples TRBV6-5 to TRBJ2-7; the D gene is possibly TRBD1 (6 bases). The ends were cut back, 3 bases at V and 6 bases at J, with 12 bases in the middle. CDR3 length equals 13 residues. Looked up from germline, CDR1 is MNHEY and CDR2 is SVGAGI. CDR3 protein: CASSYTQGSEQYF. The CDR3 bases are TGTGCCAGCAGTTATACCCAGGGGAGCGAGCAGTACTTC.

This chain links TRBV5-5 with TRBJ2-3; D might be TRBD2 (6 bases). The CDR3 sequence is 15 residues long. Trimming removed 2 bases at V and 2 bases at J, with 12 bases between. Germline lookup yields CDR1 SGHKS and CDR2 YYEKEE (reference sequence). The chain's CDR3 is CASSFRGGATDTQYF. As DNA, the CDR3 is TGTGCCAGCAGCTTCCGGGGCGGGGCCACAGATACGCAGTATTTT.

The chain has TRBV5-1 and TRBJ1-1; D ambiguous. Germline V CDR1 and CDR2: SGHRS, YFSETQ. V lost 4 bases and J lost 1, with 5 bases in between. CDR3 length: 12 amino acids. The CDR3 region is CASSAENTEAFF. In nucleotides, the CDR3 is TGCGCCAGCAGCGCGGAGAACACTGAAGCTTTCTTT.

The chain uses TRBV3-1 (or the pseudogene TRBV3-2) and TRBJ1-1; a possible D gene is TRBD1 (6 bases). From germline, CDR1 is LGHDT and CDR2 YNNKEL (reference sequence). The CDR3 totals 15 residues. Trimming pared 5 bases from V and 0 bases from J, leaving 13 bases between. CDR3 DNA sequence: TGTGCCAGCAGCTCCACAGGGAATTTGAACACTGAAGCTTTCTTT. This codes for CASSSTGNLNTEAFF.

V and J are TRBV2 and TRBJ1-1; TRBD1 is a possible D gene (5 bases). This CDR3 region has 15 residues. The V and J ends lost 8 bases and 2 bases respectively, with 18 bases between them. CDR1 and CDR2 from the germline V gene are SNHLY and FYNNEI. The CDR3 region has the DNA TGTGCCAGCTCCCAAGCCAGGGCCTCCAACACTGAAGCTTTCTTT. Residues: CASSQARASNTEAFF.

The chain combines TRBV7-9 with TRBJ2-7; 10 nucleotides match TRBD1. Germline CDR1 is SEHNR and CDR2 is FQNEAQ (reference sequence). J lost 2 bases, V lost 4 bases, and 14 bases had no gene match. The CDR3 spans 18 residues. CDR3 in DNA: TGTGCCAGCAGCTCATTCCCGGGACAGGGGAGGAAGGCCTACGAGCAGTACTTC. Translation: CASSSFPGQGRKAYEQYF. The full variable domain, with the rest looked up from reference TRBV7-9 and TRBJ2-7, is DTGVSQNPRHKITKRGQNVTFRCDPISEHNRLYWYRQTLGQGPEFLTYFQNEAQLEKSRLLSDRFSAERPKGSFSTLEIQRTEQGDSAMYLCASSSFPGQGRKAYEQYFGPGTRLTVT.

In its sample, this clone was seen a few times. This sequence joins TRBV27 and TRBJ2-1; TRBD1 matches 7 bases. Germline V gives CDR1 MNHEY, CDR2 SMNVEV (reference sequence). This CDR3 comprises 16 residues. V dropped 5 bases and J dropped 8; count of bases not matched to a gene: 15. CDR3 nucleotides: TGTGCCAGCAGTACCCGACAGGGCCGGCCCCGCGATGAGCAGTTCTTC. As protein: CASSTRQGRPRDEQFF.

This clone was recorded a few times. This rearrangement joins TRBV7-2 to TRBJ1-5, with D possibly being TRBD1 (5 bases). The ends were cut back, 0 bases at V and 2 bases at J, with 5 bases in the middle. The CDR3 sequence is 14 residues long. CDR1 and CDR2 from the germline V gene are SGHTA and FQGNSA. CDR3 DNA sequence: TGTGCCAGCAGCTTAGCAGGGGGCAATCAGCCCCAGCATTTT. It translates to CASSLAGGNQPQHF.

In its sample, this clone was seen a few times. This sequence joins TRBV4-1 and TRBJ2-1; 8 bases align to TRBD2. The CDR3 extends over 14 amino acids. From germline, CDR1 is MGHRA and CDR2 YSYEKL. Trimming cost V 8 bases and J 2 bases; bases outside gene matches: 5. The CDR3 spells CASSSGGPYNEQFF. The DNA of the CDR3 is TGCGCCAGCTCGAGCGGGGGCCCCTACAATGAGCAGTTCTTC.

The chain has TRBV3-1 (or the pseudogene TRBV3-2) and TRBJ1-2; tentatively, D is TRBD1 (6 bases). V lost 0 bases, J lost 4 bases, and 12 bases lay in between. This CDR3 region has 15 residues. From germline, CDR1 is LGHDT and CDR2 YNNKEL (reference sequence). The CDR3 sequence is CASSQERGRFYGYTF. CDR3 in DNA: TGTGCCAGCAGCCAAGAGCGGGGGCGGTTCTATGGCTACACCTTC.

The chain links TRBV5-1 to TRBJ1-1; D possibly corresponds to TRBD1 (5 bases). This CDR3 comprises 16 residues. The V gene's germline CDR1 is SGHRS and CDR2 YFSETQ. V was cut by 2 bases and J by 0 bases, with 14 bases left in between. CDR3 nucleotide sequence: TGCGCCAGCAGCTTCCACGTTGGGGCGGTGAACACTGAAGCTTTCTTT. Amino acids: CASSFHVGAVNTEAFF.

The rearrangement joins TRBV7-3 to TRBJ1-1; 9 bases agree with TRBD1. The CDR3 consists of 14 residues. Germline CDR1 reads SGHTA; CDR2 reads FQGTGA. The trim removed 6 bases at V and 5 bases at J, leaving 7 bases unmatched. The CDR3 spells CASSPGQGWTEAFF. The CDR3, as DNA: TGTGCCAGCAGTCCCGGACAGGGGTGGACTGAAGCTTTCTTT.

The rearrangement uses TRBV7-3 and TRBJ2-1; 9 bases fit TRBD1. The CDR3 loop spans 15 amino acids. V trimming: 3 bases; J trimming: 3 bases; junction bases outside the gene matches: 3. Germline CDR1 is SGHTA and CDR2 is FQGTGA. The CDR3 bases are TGTGCCAGCAGCTTGGACAGGGGTGGCTACAATGAGCAGTTCTTC. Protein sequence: CASSLDRGGYNEQFF.